This T cell receptor beta chain was profiled in a study of tumor and adjacent non-tumor tissue in lung cancer. The overall study: On average, productive TCRbeta reads reached about 4.17 million per sample. General observations from the study: Higher tumor TCR diversity was associated with shorter survival.

The template was RNA from unsorted bulk tissue. The normal lung tissue was taken more than 3 cm from the tumor edge. Chemotherapy-naive patients with new lung cancer underwent thoracic surgery in China, August–November 2014. The CDR3 has 12 residues. Trimming removed 8 bases from V and 5 bases from J, with 12 bases in between. Looked up from germline, CDR1 is WSHSY and CDR2 is SAAADI. The library came from three nested PCR rounds adapted from ARM-PCR protocols. MiXCR was run by TCRdb on the multiplex PCR reads, yielding one entry per CDR3 protein. The sample carries tens of thousands of distinct CDR3 sequences, around 76% recorded once. As for this clonotype: Its antigen is unidentified. It may be a read error: a sequence one base away is much more abundant.

This chain joins TRBV10-2 and TRBJ1-1, with a weak D call TRBD1 (5 bases). Sequencing was carried out using distant non-tumor lung tissue. The receptor was derived from a man in his sixties or seventies with non-small cell lung cancer. The CDR3 nucleotides are TGCGCCAGCGGATCGGGGGAGACTGAAGCTTTCTTT. This translates into CASGSGETEAFF.